Listed here are 17 T cell receptor beta chains from one sample, sequenced in a study of blood T cells in healthy people across ages. Together with a sample-barcoded 5' primer, a J-beta primer mix was included in a second PCR lasting about 6 to 11 cycles. TCRdb re-analysed the 5' RACE reads in MiXCR, keeping a single row per CDR3 protein. The sample carries roughly 1,500,000 distinct CDR3 sequences, roughly 32% recorded once. Specimen: blood. The receptors come from a young woman in good health.

This clonotype turned up a few times. The chain carries TRBV9 and TRBJ1-1, with D unclear. CDR1 and CDR2 from the germline V gene are SGDLS and YYNGEE. This CDR3 has 15 amino acids. Trimming pared 0 bases from V and 11 bases from J, leaving 20 bases between. The CDR3 sequence is CASSVGWGEPFRAFF. The CDR3 DNA sequence: TGTGCCAGCAGCGTAGGATGGGGAGAGCCCTTTCGTGCTTTCTTT.

This clonotype was counted only a few times. The chain has TRBV7-2 and TRBJ2-1; TRBD1 aligns across 7 bases. CDR1 SGHTA and CDR2 FQGNSA come from the germline V gene. The CDR3 runs 16 residues. The V segment lost 5 bases and the J segment 6 bases; nucleotides outside the gene matches: 13. The CDR3: CASSHATGLGLNEQFF. Here the CDR3 DNA reads TGTGCCAGCAGCCATGCGACAGGGCTTGGGCTCAATGAGCAGTTCTTC.

This clonotype occurred many times. For the CDR3, the DNA is TGCGCCAGCAGCAAGGGCCTAGCGGCCGACTACGAGCAGTACTTC. This sequence encodes CASSKGLAADYEQYF. The chain has TRBV4-1 and TRBJ2-7, with 7 bases lining up with TRBD2. The germline CDR1 and CDR2 sequences are MGHRA and YSYEKL. The length of the CDR3 is 15 residues. The ends lost 5 bases at V and 3 bases at J; junction bases unmatched: 10.

This clonotype was seen just once. The rearrangement links TRBV7-2 to TRBJ2-3, with 10 positions matching TRBD1. Germline CDR1 and CDR2: SGHTA and FQGNSA. J lost 2 bases, V lost 5 bases, and 13 bases had no gene match. The CDR3 loop spans 18 amino acids. The CDR3: CASSKNVDRGLTTDTQYF. CDR3 bases: TGTGCCAGCAGCAAAAACGTAGACAGGGGGCTCACCACAGATACGCAGTATTTT.

Here the CDR3 DNA reads TGTGCCAGCAGCAAAGTAGGCTCGATGGCCTCCTACGAGCAGTACTTC. Amino acid sequence: CASSKVGSMASYEQYF. The chain links TRBV21-1 to TRBJ2-7. TRBV21-1 is a pseudogene segment. This CDR3 is 16 amino acids long.

About this clonotype: One junction end disagrees with the germline gene, perhaps due to a read error. V and J are TRBV6-6 and TRBJ2-7, with D perhaps TRBD2 (5 bases). The V gene's germline CDR1 is MNHNY and CDR2 SVGAGI (reference sequence). CDR3 size: 14 residues. CDR3 DNA sequence: TGTGCCGGCAGTTACGGAGGTTTCTCCTACGAGCAGTACTTC. This gives the protein CAGSYGGFSYEQYF.

To note about this clonotype: One end of the junction does not line up with germline, which may come from a read error. The rearrangement uses TRBV7-2 and TRBJ2-1; D is perhaps TRBD1 (6 bases). Germline V CDR1 and CDR2: SGHTA, FQGNSA. The CDR3 length is 14 residues. For the CDR3, the DNA is TGTGCCAGCACGTGGCGCCCCGGGGACAATGAGCAGGTCTTC. Its translation: CASTWRPGDNEQVF. Full variable domain (outside the CDR3, taken from reference TRBV7-2 and TRBJ2-1): GAGVSQSPSNKVTEKGKDVELRCDPISGHTALYWYRQSLGQGLEFLIYFQGNSAPDKSGLPSDRFSAERTGGSVSTLTIQRTQQEDSAVYLCASTWRPGDNEQVFGPGTRLTVL.

This chain links TRBV20-1 with TRBJ1-2, with 7 bases lining up with TRBD1. This CDR3 comprises 14 residues. V shed 3 bases and J 1 base; nucleotides not matched to a gene: 5. Germline loops: CDR1 DFQATT, CDR2 SNEGSKA (reference sequence). The CDR3: CSASRTGVNYGYTF. The CDR3 region has the DNA TGCAGTGCTAGCCGCACAGGGGTTAACTATGGCTACACCTTC.

This sequence joins TRBV14 and TRBJ2-5; D is possibly TRBD1 (6 bases). V was clipped by 5 bases and J by 5 bases, with 18 bases between them. The CDR3 runs to 15 residues. The V gene's germline CDR1 is SGHDN and CDR2 FVKESK. The CDR3: CASSAYEGVRETQYF. CDR3 sequence (DNA): TGTGCCAGCAGCGCCTATGAGGGGGTCCGGGAGACCCAGTACTTC.

This clonotype was detected only a few times. The gene calls are TRBV4-1 and TRBJ2-1; weak D call: TRBD2 (5 bases). The V end lost 4 bases, the J end lost 5 bases, and 15 bases lay between the germline ends. This CDR3 is 15 amino acids long. Per germline, CDR1 MGHRA and CDR2 YSYEKL. The CDR3 coding sequence is TGCGCCAGCAGCCCCTTAGGTCAGAGGGACAATGAGCAGTTCTTC. Protein product: CASSPLGQRDNEQFF.

The chain carries TRBV7-8 and TRBJ2-5; 7 bases align to TRBD1. With V trimmed by 5 bases and J by 5 bases, 11 bases remained unmatched. CDR3 length equals 15 residues. Germline CDR1 reads SGHVS; CDR2 reads FQNEAQ. CDR3 nucleotides: TGTGCCAGCAGCACAGGGACAGCCCAGTGGGAGACCCAGTACTTC. Its protein product is CASSTGTAQWETQYF.

V usage is TRBV7-2 and J usage is TRBJ1-1; TRBD1 matches at 9 bases. The CDR3 covers 18 residues. The trim removed 2 bases at V and 4 bases at J, leaving 14 bases unmatched. Germline CDR1 reads SGHTA; CDR2 reads FQGNSA. CDR3 nucleotides: TGTGCCAGCAGCTTAAAAGAACAGGGGGCGAGTTTTGGCACTGAAGCTTTCTTT. It is translated as CASSLKEQGASFGTEAFF.

CDR3 coding DNA: TGTGCCAGCAGTGGAGGGACTAGCGGGACCTACGAGCAGTACTTC. Translating gives CASSGGTSGTYEQYF. The J gene is TRBJ2-7, the V gene TRBV27, with 13 bases lining up with TRBD2. This CDR3 spans 15 amino acids. The V and J ends lost 5 bases and 2 bases, in that order; junction bases with no gene match: 3. Looked up from germline, CDR1 is MNHEY and CDR2 is SMNVEV (reference sequence).

This clonotype was observed a few times. The chain couples TRBV3-1 to TRBJ1-1; D ambiguous. Trimming took off 0 bases at V and 5 bases at J, with 16 bases between the two ends. The V gene's germline CDR1 is LGHDT and CDR2 YNNKEL (reference sequence). The CDR3 is made up of 16 amino acids. The CDR3 protein is CASSQEFGNLRTEAFF. CDR3 in DNA: TGTGCCAGCAGCCAAGAGTTCGGGAACCTGAGGACTGAAGCTTTCTTT.

This clonotype was recorded a few times. V usage is TRBV3-1 and J usage is TRBJ2-5; 7 bases align to TRBD2. V lost 3 bases, J lost 1 base, and 2 bases stayed unmatched. The V gene's germline CDR1 is LGHDT and CDR2 YNNKEL (reference sequence). The CDR3 contains 14 residues. The CDR3 sequence is CASSHRLAQETQYF. The CDR3 DNA reads TGTGCCAGCAGCCACAGACTAGCCCAAGAGACCCAGTACTTC.

The genes are TRBV6-6 and TRBJ1-2; 10 bases line up with TRBD1. CDR1 MNHNY and CDR2 SVGAGI come from the germline V gene (reference sequence). The CDR3 extends over 14 amino acids. Trimming at V came to 6 bases and at J to 3 bases, leaving 4 bases not matched to a gene. CDR3 in DNA: TGTGCCAGCAGAGGACAGGGGGAGGACTATGGCTACACCTTC. Protein sequence: CASRGQGEDYGYTF.

This clonotype was seen more than once but under ten times. This sequence joins TRBV5-6 and TRBJ1-2; 9 nucleotides line up with TRBD1. Germline loops: CDR1 SGHDT, CDR2 YYEEEE. Unmatched junction bases numbered 13, after V lost 4 bases and J lost 0 bases. The CDR3 contains 18 residues. DNA of the CDR3: TGTGCCAGCAGCCTGACGAGGGACAGGGCCTCGCCTAACTATGGCTACACCTTC. It yields the protein CASSLTRDRASPNYGYTF.